The 7 T cell receptor beta chains below all came from one sample that was sequenced in a study of follicular helper T cells after annual influenza vaccination. Time point defined: 2015-2016 season, pre-vaccination. Some clones are missing from TCRdb's copy, which holds only in-frame ones; the method was immunoSEQ multiplex PCR. The sample gives hundreds of clones, 65% to 90% of which show up once; 6% to 7.5% is in the top ten. The sample was CXCR5+ CD38+ circulating T follicular helper cells from blood, taken on the day of influenza vaccination. Sample subset: circulating Tfh, non-naive CD4+CXCR5+PD-1+ (ICOS+CD38+ or ICOS-CD38-). The receptors shown here come from an adult who received the influenza vaccine.

This chain uses TRBV2 with TRBJ2-6, with TRBD1 matching 7 bases. Germline CDR1 is SNHLY and CDR2 is FYNNEI. There are 17 residues in the CDR3. J lost 0 bases, V lost 9 bases, and 11 bases had no gene match. CDR3 protein: CASSKGQADSGANVLTF. In nucleotides, the CDR3 is TGTGCCAGTTCTAAAGGACAGGCGGACTCTGGGGCCAACGTCCTGACTTTC.

Note on this clone: At one of its ends the junction is not consistent with the germline gene, which may arise from a read error. The chain is built from TRBV2 and TRBJ1-2; TRBD1 is a possible D gene (5 bases). This CDR3 spans 14 amino acids. The germline gives CDR1 SNHLY, CDR2 FYNNEI. CDR3 bases: TGTACCAGCAGTAGAGAGACAGTCGGCAATGGCTACACCTTC. Translating gives CTSSRETVGNGYTF.

This chain links TRBV6-5 with TRBJ2-1; maybe TRBD2 (5 bases). The CDR3 has 12 amino acids. The germline V gene has CDR1 MNHEY and CDR2 SVGAGI. V was shortened by 6 bases and J by 13 bases, with 16 bases between the two germline ends. The CDR3 is CASSPGLSYQFF. CDR3 sequence (DNA): TGTGCCAGCAGCCCCGGACTGTCTTATCAGTTCTTC.

This clone was observed once. The chain recombines TRBV19 with TRBJ1-4; 8 bases match TRBD1. V trimming: 9 bases; J trimming: 4 bases; junction bases outside the gene matches: 4. CDR3 length: 13 residues. Germline CDR1 is LNHDA and CDR2 is SQIVND (reference sequence). The CDR3 nucleotides read TGTGCCAGCGCGGACAGGGTTAATGAAAAACTGTTTTTT. Amino acids: CASADRVNEKLFF.

The J gene is TRBJ1-1, the V gene TRBV11-2; tentatively, D is TRBD1 (6 bases). Germline V lookup: CDR1 SGHAT, CDR2 FQNNGV. V lost 3 bases and J lost 1, with 12 bases in between. This CDR3 contains 15 residues. CDR3 loop: CASSFDRSWNTEAFF. The CDR3 DNA follows: TGTGCCAGCAGCTTTGACAGGTCTTGGAACACTGAAGCTTTCTTT.

The V call is TRBV18, the J call TRBJ1-5, with 8 bases matching TRBD1. Germline V gene lookup returns CDR1 KGHSH and CDR2 LQKENI. The CDR3 totals 15 residues. The ends lost 4 bases at V and 0 bases at J; junction bases unmatched: 2. CDR3 nucleotides: TGTGCCAGCTCACAGGGACAGGCTAGCAATCAGCCCCAGCATTTT. Translated, it gives CASSQGQASNQPQHF.

CDR3: CASSVATGLNTEAFF. The CDR3 DNA sequence: TGTGCCAGCAGCGTAGCTACAGGTTTGAACACTGAAGCTTTCTTT. The rearrangement uses TRBV9 and TRBJ1-1; possible D gene TRBD1, 5 bases. In germline, CDR1 is SGDLS, CDR2 YYNGEE. This CDR3 has 15 residues. Trimming took 0 bases from V and 0 from J, leaving 9 bases between them.